The present T cell receptor beta chain was sequenced within a study of OX40 agonist ivuxolimab in advanced cancers. This clone was seen a few times. Here immunoSEQ multiplex PCR was the method, and the copy in TCRdb shows in-frame clones only, minus some. The sample includes 15,000 to 20,000 clones, approximately 80% of them seen just once. The CDR3 loop spans 14 amino acids. Germline lookup yields CDR1 MNHEY and CDR2 SMNVEV (reference sequence). Germline trimming cut 5 bases from V and 6 bases from J; bases unmatched to any gene: 6. The rearrangement links TRBV27 to TRBJ1-1, with 10 bases lining up with TRBD1. This specimen was CD4+ or CD8+ T cells sorted from blood, taken in a trial of the OX40 agonist ivuxolimab. The sequence came from an adult with an advanced solid tumor such as melanoma, head and neck, liver or kidney cancer. This CDR3 is CASSVGQGLPEAFF. CDR3 nucleotide sequence: TGTGCCAGCAGTGTGGGACAGGGGTTGCCTGAAGCTTTCTTT.